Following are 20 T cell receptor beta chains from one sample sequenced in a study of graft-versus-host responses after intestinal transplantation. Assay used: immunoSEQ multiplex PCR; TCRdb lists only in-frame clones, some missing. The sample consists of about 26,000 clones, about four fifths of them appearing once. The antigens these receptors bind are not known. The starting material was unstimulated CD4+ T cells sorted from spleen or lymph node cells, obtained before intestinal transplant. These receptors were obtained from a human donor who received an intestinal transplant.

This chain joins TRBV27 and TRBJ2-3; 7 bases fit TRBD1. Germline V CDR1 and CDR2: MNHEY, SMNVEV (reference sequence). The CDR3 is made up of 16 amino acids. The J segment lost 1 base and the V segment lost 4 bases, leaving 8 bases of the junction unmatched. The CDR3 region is CASSSPRGRGTDTQYF. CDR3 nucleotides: TGTGCCAGCAGTTCACCAAGGGGGCGCGGCACAGATACGCAGTATTTT.

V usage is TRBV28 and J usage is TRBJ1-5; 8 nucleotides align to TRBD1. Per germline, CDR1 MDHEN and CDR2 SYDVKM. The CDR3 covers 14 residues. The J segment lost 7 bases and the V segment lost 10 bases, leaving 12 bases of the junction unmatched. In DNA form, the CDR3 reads TGTGCCACCGGAGACAGGGGAGCTGGGCAGCCCCAGCATTTT. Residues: CATGDRGAGQPQHF. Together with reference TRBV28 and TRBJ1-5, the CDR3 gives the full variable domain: DVKVTQSSRYLVKRTGEKVFLECVQDMDHENMFWYRQDPGLGLRLIYFSYDVKMKEKGDIPEGYSVSREKKERFSLILESASTNQTSMYLCATGDRGAGQPQHFGDGTRLSIL.

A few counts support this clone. The CDR3 sequence is CATRRGPNTGELFF. The CDR3 nucleotides are TGTGCCACCCGTCGGGGGCCTAACACCGGGGAGCTGTTTTTT. This rearrangement joins TRBV15 to TRBJ2-2; D is perhaps TRBD1 or TRBD2 (6 bases each). V gave up 8 bases and J gave up 2 bases, with 12 bases separating them. The CDR3 has 14 amino acids. Germline V gene sequence: CDR1 LNHNV, CDR2 YYDKDF (reference sequence).

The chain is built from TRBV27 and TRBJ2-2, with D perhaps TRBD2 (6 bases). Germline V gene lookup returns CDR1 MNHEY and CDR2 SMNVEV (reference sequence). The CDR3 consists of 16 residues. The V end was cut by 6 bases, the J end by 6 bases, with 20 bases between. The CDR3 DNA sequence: TGTGCCAGCAGAAAAAGGGAGTTCCCGGGGGCCGGGGAGCTGTTTTTT. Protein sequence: CASRKREFPGAGELFF.

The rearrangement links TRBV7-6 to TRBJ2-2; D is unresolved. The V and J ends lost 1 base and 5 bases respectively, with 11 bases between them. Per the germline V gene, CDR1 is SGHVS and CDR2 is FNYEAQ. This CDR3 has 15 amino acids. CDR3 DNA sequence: TGTGCCAGCAGCTTAGACAGTAGGTCAACCGGGGAGCTGTTTTTT. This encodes CASSLDSRSTGELFF.

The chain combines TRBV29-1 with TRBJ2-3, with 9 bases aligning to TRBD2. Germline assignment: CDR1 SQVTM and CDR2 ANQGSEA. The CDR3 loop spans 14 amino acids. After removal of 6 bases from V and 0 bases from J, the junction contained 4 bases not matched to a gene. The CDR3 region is CSVSSGASTDTQYF. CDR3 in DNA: TGCAGCGTATCTAGCGGGGCTAGCACAGATACGCAGTATTTT.

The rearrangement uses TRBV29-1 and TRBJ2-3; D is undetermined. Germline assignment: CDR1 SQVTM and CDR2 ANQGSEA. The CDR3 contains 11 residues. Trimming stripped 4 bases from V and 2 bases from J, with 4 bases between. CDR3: CSVAVTDTQYF. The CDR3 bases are TGCAGCGTTGCGGTCACAGATACGCAGTATTTT.

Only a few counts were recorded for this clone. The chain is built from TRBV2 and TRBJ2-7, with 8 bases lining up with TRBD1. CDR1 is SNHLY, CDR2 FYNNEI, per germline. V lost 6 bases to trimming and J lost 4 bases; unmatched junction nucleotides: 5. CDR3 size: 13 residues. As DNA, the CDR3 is TGTGCCAGCAGGACTACAGGGGGATACGAGCAGTACTTC. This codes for CASRTTGGYEQYF.

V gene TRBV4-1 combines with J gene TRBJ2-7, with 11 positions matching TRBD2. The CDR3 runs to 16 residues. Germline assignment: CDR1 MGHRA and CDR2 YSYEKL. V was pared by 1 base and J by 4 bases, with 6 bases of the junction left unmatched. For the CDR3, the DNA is TGCGCCAGCAGCCAAGGACGACTAGCGGGGACTTACGAGCAGTACTTC. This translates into CASSQGRLAGTYEQYF.

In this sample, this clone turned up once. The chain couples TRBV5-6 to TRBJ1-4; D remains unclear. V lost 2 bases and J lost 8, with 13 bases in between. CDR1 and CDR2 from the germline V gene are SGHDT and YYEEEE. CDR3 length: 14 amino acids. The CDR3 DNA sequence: TGTGCCAGCAGCTTAAACGGGTACCCCGAAAAACTGTTTTTT. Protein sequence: CASSLNGYPEKLFF.

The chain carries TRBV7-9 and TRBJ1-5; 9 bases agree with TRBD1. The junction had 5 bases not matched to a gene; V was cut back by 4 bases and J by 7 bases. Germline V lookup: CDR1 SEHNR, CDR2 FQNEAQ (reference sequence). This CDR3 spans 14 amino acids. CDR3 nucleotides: TGTGCCAGCAGCTCTGGACAGGGGAGACAGCCCCAGCATTTT. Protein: CASSSGQGRQPQHF.

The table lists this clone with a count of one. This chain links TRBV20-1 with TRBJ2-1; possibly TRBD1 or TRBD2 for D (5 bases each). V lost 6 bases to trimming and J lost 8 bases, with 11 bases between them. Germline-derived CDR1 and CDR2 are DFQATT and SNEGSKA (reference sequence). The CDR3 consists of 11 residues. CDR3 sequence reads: CSAEGRYEQFF. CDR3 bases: TGCAGTGCCGAGGGGCGCTATGAGCAGTTCTTC.

CDR3 nucleotides: TGTGCCAGCAGCCAAGGAGGGACTAGCGGGAGCGATGAGCAGTTCTTC. This encodes CASSQGGTSGSDEQFF. The gene calls are TRBV4-2 and TRBJ2-1; 14 nucleotides align to TRBD2. The CDR3 sequence is 16 residues long. J lost 8 bases, V lost 1 base, and 4 bases had no gene match. Germline V lookup: CDR1 LGHNA, CDR2 YNFKEQ.

The CDR3 loop is CASSFRGLDTYNEQFF. The CDR3 DNA reads as TGTGCCAGCAGCTTCAGGGGGCTAGATACCTACAATGAGCAGTTCTTC. The V and J genes are TRBV11-2 and TRBJ2-1; 8 bases map to TRBD1. J lost 2 bases, V lost 3 bases, and 6 bases had no gene match. Germline V lookup: CDR1 SGHAT, CDR2 FQNNGV. CDR3 length: 16 amino acids.

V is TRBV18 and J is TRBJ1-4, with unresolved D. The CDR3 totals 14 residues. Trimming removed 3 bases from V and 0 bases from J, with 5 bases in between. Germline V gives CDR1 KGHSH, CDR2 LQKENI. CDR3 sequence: CASSPSATNEKLFF. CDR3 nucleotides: TGTGCCAGCTCACCTTCAGCAACTAATGAAAAACTGTTTTTT.

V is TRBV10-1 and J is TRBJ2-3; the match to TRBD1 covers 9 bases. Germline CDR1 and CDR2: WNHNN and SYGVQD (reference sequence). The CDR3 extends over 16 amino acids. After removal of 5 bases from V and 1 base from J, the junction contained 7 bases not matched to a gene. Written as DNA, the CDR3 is TGCGCCAGCAGTAAAACGAGACAGGGGGGCACAGATACGCAGTATTTT. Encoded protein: CASSKTRQGGTDTQYF.

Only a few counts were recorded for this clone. The CDR3 region is CASSNPQGATNEKLFF. CDR3 nucleotides: TGTGCCAGCAGTAACCCACAGGGGGCAACTAATGAAAAACTGTTTTTT. The chain employs TRBV2 and TRBJ1-4; 8 nucleotides line up with TRBD1. Looked up from germline, CDR1 is SNHLY and CDR2 is FYNNEI. The CDR3 has 16 residues. With 5 bases clipped from V and 0 bases from J, the junction kept 5 bases outside the gene matches.

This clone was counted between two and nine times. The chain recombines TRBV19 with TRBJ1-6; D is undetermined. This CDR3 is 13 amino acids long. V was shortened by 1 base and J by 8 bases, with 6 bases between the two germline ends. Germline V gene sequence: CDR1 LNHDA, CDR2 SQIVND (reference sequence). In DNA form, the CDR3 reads TGTGCCAGTAGTATAGGGCTTGATTCACCCCTCCACTTT. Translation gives CASSIGLDSPLHF. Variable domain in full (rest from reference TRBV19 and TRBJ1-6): DGGITQSPKYLFRKEGQNVTLSCEQNLNHDAMYWYRQDPGQGLRLIYYSQIVNDFQKGDIAEGYSVSREKKESFPLTVTSAQKNPTAFYLCASSIGLDSPLHFGNGTRLTVT.

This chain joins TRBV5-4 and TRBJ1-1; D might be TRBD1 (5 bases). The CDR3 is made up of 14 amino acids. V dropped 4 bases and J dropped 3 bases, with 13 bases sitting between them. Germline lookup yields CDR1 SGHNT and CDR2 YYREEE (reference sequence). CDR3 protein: CASSPLRGYTEAFF. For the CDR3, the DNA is TGTGCCAGCAGCCCCCTGCGGGGGTACACTGAAGCTTTCTTT.

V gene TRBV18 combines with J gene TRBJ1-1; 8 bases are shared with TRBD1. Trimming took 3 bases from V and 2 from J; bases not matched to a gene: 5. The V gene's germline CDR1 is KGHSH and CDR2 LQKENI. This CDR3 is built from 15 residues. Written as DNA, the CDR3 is TGTGCCAGCTCACCGGCCGGGACAGGTAACACTGAAGCTTTCTTT. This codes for CASSPAGTGNTEAFF.